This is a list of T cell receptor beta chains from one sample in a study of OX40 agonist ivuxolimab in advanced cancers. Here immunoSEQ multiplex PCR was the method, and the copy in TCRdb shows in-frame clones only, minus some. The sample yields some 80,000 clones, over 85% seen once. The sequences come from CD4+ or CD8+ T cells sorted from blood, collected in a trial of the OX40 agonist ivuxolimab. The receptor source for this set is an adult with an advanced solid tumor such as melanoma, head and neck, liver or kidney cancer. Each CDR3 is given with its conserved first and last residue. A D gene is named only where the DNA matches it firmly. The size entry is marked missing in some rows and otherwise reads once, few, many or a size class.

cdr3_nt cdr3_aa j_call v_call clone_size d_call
TGCGCCAGCAGCCCATTTATTCAGCATTTT CASSPFIQHF TRBJ1-5 TRBV4-3 . .
TGTGCCAGCAGTTCCCCCGGCGGGACGGGTGAGCAGTACTTC CASSSPGGTGEQYF TRBJ2-7 TRBV6-5 . .
TGTGCCAGCAGTCTCACAACGGGACTAGCGGGAGATGAGCAGTTCTTC CASSLTTGLAGDEQFF TRBJ2-1 TRBV2 . TRBD2
TGTGCCAGCACTCCGACTTTGGGGTCACCCCTCCACTTT CASTPTLGSPLHF TRBJ1-6 TRBV28 . .
TGTGCCAGCAGTTTATCGGGGGAGACCCAGTACTTC CASSLSGETQYF TRBJ2-5 TRBV27 . .
TGTGCCAGCACCCAGAGCCTGAAGGGCAATCAGCCCCAGCATTTT CASTQSLKGNQPQHF TRBJ1-5 TRBV28 few .
TGCGCCAGCAGCCCGCCCGTGACAGGGGGCGCGAACGTCCTGACTTTC CASSPPVTGGANVLTF TRBJ2-6 TRBV5-1 . TRBD1
TGTGCCAGCAGCTTTTTAGCGGGAGCATACGAGCAGTACTTC CASSFLAGAYEQYF TRBJ2-7 TRBV11-2 . TRBD2
TGTGCCAGCAGCGTCGGGACTAGCGTATGGGGCGAGCAGTACTTC CASSVGTSVWGEQYF TRBJ2-7 TRBV7-9 . TRBD2
TGTGCCAGCTCACCACAGGGTGGGGCCAACGTCCTGACTTTC CASSPQGGANVLTF TRBJ2-6 TRBV18 . .
TGTGCCAGCCGACCTAGCGGGGGGCGAGAGACCCAGTACTTC CASRPSGGRETQYF TRBJ2-5 TRBV28 . TRBD2
TGTGCCAGTGCTGACAGGGGGTATGACACCGGGGAGCTGTTTTTT CASADRGYDTGELFF TRBJ2-2 TRBV19 . TRBD1
TGTGCCAGCAGCTTGGTTCGGGTCTACGAGCAGTACTTC CASSLVRVYEQYF TRBJ2-7 TRBV5-6 few .
TGTGCCGGGGCGGGAGAGGACAATGAGCAGTTCTTC CAGAGEDNEQFF TRBJ2-1 TRBV18 once TRBD2
TGCGCCAGCCTTTCCTACAATGAGCAGTTCTTC CASLSYNEQFF TRBJ2-1 TRBV5-1 . .
TGTGCCAGCAGTTTGGGTGGGACCAAAAACATTCAGTACTTC CASSLGGTKNIQYF TRBJ2-4 TRBV28 . .
TGTGCCAGCAGTTTATTAATAGATGAGCGGGAGACAAATGAGCAGTTCTTC CASSLLIDERETNEQFF TRBJ2-1 TRBV28 . TRBD2
TGCGCCAGCAGCCCACGGACTAGCGGGAGGTTAGCCTACGAGCAGTACTTC CASSPRTSGRLAYEQYF TRBJ2-7 TRBV4-1 . TRBD2
TGTGCCAGCAGCGTATCCGGGACTAGCGATGAGCAGTTCTTC CASSVSGTSDEQFF TRBJ2-1 TRBV9 . TRBD2
TGTGCCAGCAACCGCCGACTAGCGGGAGATGAGCAGTTCTTC CASNRRLAGDEQFF TRBJ2-1 TRBV27 . TRBD2
TGTGCCAGCAGTGGCGGGACACCTCATCAGCCCCAGCATTTT CASSGGTPHQPQHF TRBJ1-5 TRBV28 . .
TGTGCCAGCAGCTTAGATGTAGGCACAGATACGCAGTATTTT CASSLDVGTDTQYF TRBJ2-3 TRBV7-2 . .
TGTGCCAGCTCACCCGTTGGATACAATGAGCAGTTCTTC CASSPVGYNEQFF TRBJ2-1 TRBV18 . .
TGTGCCAGCAGTCTCAACCGGGACGTGAATGAAAAACTGTTTTTT CASSLNRDVNEKLFF TRBJ1-4 TRBV6-1 . .
TGTGCCAGCAGCCAAGTCCGGTACACTGAAGCTTTCTTT CASSQVRYTEAFF TRBJ1-1 TRBV14 . .
TGTGCCAGTAGTGCCCCCGGGACGGGGACGTACGAGCAGTACTTC CASSAPGTGTYEQYF TRBJ2-7 TRBV19 . .
TGTGCCAGTAGTATCCTCCTGACCACACTCACAGATACGCAGTATTTT CASSILLTTLTDTQYF TRBJ2-3 TRBV19 . .
TGTGCCAGCAGTTTATTACTAGCGGGAGCCTACGAGCAGTACTTC CASSLLLAGAYEQYF TRBJ2-7 TRBV27 . TRBD2
TGTGCCAGCTCACTGAGTCCCTACGAGCAGTACTTC CASSLSPYEQYF TRBJ2-7 TRBV18 few .
TGTGCCATCTCGCCAGTGGGGGGGACTGAAGCTTTCTTT CAISPVGGTEAFF TRBJ1-1 TRBV10-3 . .
TGTGCCAGCAGTTTGTTGACAACTGAAGCTTTCTTT CASSLLTTEAFF TRBJ1-1 TRBV28 . .
TGTGCCAGCAGCTTAGCTGAGGGTGGCGGCTACACCTTC CASSLAEGGGYTF TRBJ1-2 TRBV7-8 . .
TGTGCCAGCTCACCTCAACCGGGACTAGACTACAATGAGCAGTTCTTC CASSPQPGLDYNEQFF TRBJ2-1 TRBV18 . TRBD2
TGTGCCACGCACCGGGACCTTACAGATACGCAGTATTTT CATHRDLTDTQYF TRBJ2-3 TRBV10-3 . .
TGCAGCGTTGAAGTGGGACTAGCGGAGCCGCAGTATTTT CSVEVGLAEPQYF TRBJ2-3 TRBV29-1 . TRBD2
TGTGCCTGGAGTGTAAGGTGGGGCCAATCCGTCGGGGAGACCCAGTACTTC CAWSVRWGQSVGETQYF TRBJ2-5 TRBV30 . .
TGTGCCAGCAGTGTGACAGGGGTGAATCAGCCCCAGCATTTT CASSVTGVNQPQHF TRBJ1-5 TRBV25-1 once TRBD1
TGTGCCAGCAGCGTAGGGGACAGGGTACAAGAGACCCAGTACTTC CASSVGDRVQETQYF TRBJ2-5 TRBV9 . TRBD1
TGTGCCAGCAGCTTATTTGCAACCACCAGCACAGATACGCAGTATTTT CASSLFATTSTDTQYF TRBJ2-3 TRBV7-6 . .
TGTGCCAGCTCACCAGAAGCGGGAGGAAACTACGAGCAGTACTTC CASSPEAGGNYEQYF TRBJ2-7 TRBV18 . TRBD2
TGTGCCAGCAGCTTCTCCACAGATACGCAGTATTTT CASSFSTDTQYF TRBJ2-3 TRBV7-9 . .
TGCGCCAGCAGTCAATGGGACACCGGGGAGCTGTTTTTT CASSQWDTGELFF TRBJ2-2 TRBV23-1 . .
TGTGCCACCAGCGCCGGGGCCTCCTACGAGCAGTACTTC CATSAGASYEQYF TRBJ2-7 TRBV15 once .
TGTGCCAGCAGCCCGGTAGCGGGAGGGGGGGCAGATACGCAGTATTTT CASSPVAGGGADTQYF TRBJ2-3 TRBV5-4 once TRBD2
TGTGCCAGCAGTTTTCGGGGTGTGGAGACCCAGTACTTC CASSFRGVETQYF TRBJ2-5 TRBV27 . .
TGTGCCAGCAGCTTAGGCGGAATGGGGACTAATGAAAAACTGTTTTTT CASSLGGMGTNEKLFF TRBJ1-4 TRBV11-3 . .